These 16 T cell receptor beta chains were all obtained from the same sample, sequenced in a study of human T cells and chemical hapten exposure. As for time point: pre-sensitization, week 0. The treatment: therapeutic diphenylcyclopropenone sensitization with weekly scalp DPC. In TCRdb, the RACE reads were re-called with MiXCR into one record per CDR3 protein. The sample lists 200,000 to 300,000 distinct CDR3 sequences; approximately 8.4% were seen once. Sequenced here: whole blood, sampled in connection with sensitization to the hapten diphenylcyclopropenone (DPC). The receptors originated from a woman in her 40s with alopecia areata. Some clones in this sample may be carry-over from other donors' samples.

This clonotype has a handful of counts. The chain recombines TRBV27 with TRBJ1-5, with 8 bases lining up with TRBD1. The CDR3 is 15 residues long. From germline, CDR1 is MNHEY and CDR2 SMNVEV (reference sequence). The trim removed 5 bases at V and 3 bases at J, leaving 6 bases unmatched. Here the CDR3 DNA reads TGTGCCAGCAGTCCCGGGACAGGCAACAATCAGCCCCAGCATTTT. This encodes CASSPGTGNNQPQHF.

A few counts support this clonotype. The chain employs TRBV11-2 and TRBJ2-1, with 7 bases fitting TRBD2. Trimming cost V 3 bases and J 12 bases; bases outside gene matches: 11. This CDR3 has 14 residues. The V gene's germline CDR1 is SGHAT and CDR2 FQNNGV. CDR3 DNA: TGTGCCAGCAGCTTTAGCCATGGGGGGGATTGGCAGTTCTTC. Residues: CASSFSHGGDWQFF.

Only a few counts were recorded for this clonotype. For the CDR3, the DNA is TGTGCCAGCAGGGAACAGGGGGCAGGTGATGAAAAACTGTTTTTT. Translating it yields CASREQGAGDEKLFF. This chain joins TRBV28 and TRBJ1-4, with TRBD1 matching 9 bases. Unmatched junction bases numbered 8, after V lost 6 bases and J lost 6 bases. Per germline, CDR1 MDHEN and CDR2 SYDVKM. This CDR3 spans 15 amino acids. Full variable domain (remainder filled in from reference TRBV28 and TRBJ1-4): DVKVTQSSRYLVKRTGEKVFLECVQDMDHENMFWYRQDPGLGLRLIYFSYDVKMKEKGDIPEGYSVSREKKERFSLILESASTNQTSMYLCASREQGAGDEKLFFGSGTQLSVL.

This clonotype has a handful of counts. The chain employs TRBV4-2 and TRBJ2-7; tentatively, D is TRBD1 (5 bases). This CDR3 has 19 residues. Germline values: CDR1 LGHNA, CDR2 YNFKEQ. The ends were cut back, 4 bases at V and 2 bases at J, with 27 bases in the middle. CDR3 DNA: TGTGCCAGCAGCCCTATTAGGTTGGGGCCCGAGCAGCCAGCCTACGAGCAGTACTTC. Translated, it gives CASSPIRLGPEQPAYEQYF.

The chain employs TRBV6-2 or TRBV6-3 and TRBJ2-5; possibly TRBD1 or TRBD2 for D (6 bases each). V was pared by 4 bases and J by 6 bases, with 24 bases between. The germline V gene encodes CDR1 MNHEY and CDR2 SVGEGT. The CDR3 consists of 17 residues. The CDR3 here is CASSSPGLRTERKTQYF. The DNA of the CDR3 is TGTGCCAGCAGTTCCCCGGGACTTAGGACAGAGAGGAAGACCCAGTACTTC.

The sample holds a few counts of this clonotype. The chain is built from TRBV3-1 and TRBJ2-7; D gene uncertain. Trimming shortened V by 0 bases and J by 2 bases, and 5 bases separated the two germline ends. Germline CDR1 is LGHDT and CDR2 is YNNKEL (reference sequence). The CDR3 spans 13 residues. CDR3 sequence (DNA): TGTGCCAGCAGCCAAGATGGGGCCTACGAGCAGTACTTC. It is translated as CASSQDGAYEQYF.

With respect to this clonotype: A single base separates this from a much larger clone, so it may be a read error. The genes are TRBV20-1 and TRBJ1-1; D perhaps matches TRBD1 (6 bases). CDR1 and CDR2 (germline): DFQATT, SNEGSKA (reference sequence). CDR3 length equals 15 residues. Trimming took 0 bases from V and 3 from J, leaving 14 bases between them. The CDR3, as DNA: TGCAGTGCTAGAGATGCGGGGGGCACGGACACTGAAGCTTTCTTT. Its protein product is CSARDAGGTDTEAFF.

The J gene is TRBJ1-1, the V gene TRBV7-2; the D gene is possibly TRBD1 (5 bases). Trimming removed 7 bases from V and 2 bases from J, with 14 bases in between. CDR1 and CDR2 (germline): SGHTA, FQGNSA. The CDR3 is 14 amino acids. CDR3 bases: TGTGCCAGCACTTTCGCCGGGGCCAACACTGAAGCTTTCTTT. Translation gives CASTFAGANTEAFF.

This clonotype occurred many times. This rearrangement joins TRBV5-5 to TRBJ2-3; D unresolved. The CDR3 sequence is 12 residues long. The germline V and J ends were trimmed by 3 bases and 5 bases, with 7 bases remaining between them. Germline-derived CDR1 and CDR2 are SGHKS and YYEKEE (reference sequence). CDR3 region: CASSSLGDTQYF. CDR3 in DNA: TGTGCCAGCAGCTCCCTAGGAGATACGCAGTATTTT.

The chain uses TRBV10-3 and TRBJ2-1, with TRBD2 identical over 9 bases. V lost 5 bases, J lost 0 bases, and 2 bases stayed unmatched. Germline assignment: CDR1 ENHRY and CDR2 SYGVKD. This CDR3 has 15 residues. Written as DNA, the CDR3 is TGTGCCATCAGTAGTAGCGGGAGCTCCTACAATGAGCAGTTCTTC. Protein product: CAISSSGSSYNEQFF.

This clonotype showed up many times. J is TRBJ1-4 and V is TRBV7-2; weak D call: TRBD1 (6 bases). CDR3 length: 15 amino acids. Per germline, CDR1 SGHTA and CDR2 FQGNSA. V shed 5 bases and J shed 7 bases, with 17 bases lying between them. This CDR3 is CASSNGGPAGEKLFF. The CDR3 coding sequence is TGTGCCAGCAGCAATGGGGGCCCCGCAGGTGAAAAACTGTTTTTT.

This clonotype showed up just a few times. This chain uses TRBV11-3 with TRBJ2-1; TRBD2 agrees at 7 bases. The ends lost 5 bases at V and 9 bases at J; junction bases unmatched: 4. Germline loops: CDR1 SGHNT, CDR2 YENEEA. The CDR3 length is 12 residues. The CDR3: CASSKLATEQFF. DNA of the CDR3: TGTGCCAGCAGCAAACTAGCGACTGAGCAGTTCTTC.

In this sample, this clonotype turned up many times. The chain couples TRBV27 to TRBJ2-7; D could derive from TRBD1 or TRBD2 (5 bases each). Germline CDR1 reads MNHEY; CDR2 reads SMNVEV (reference sequence). The CDR3 consists of 14 residues. Trimming shortened V by 5 bases and J by 3 bases, and 14 bases separated the two germline ends. This chain's CDR3 is CASSTFGGNYEQYF. CDR3 bases: TGTGCCAGCAGTACATTTGGGGGAAACTACGAGCAGTACTTC.

V is TRBV6-2 or TRBV6-3 and J is TRBJ1-5; TRBD1 agrees at 9 bases. The CDR3 totals 17 residues. V lost 5 bases, J lost 2 bases, and 10 bases stayed unmatched. Germline V gene data show CDR1 as MNHEY and CDR2 as SVGEGT. The CDR3 region is CASSPNPGQGGNQPQHF. The DNA of the CDR3 is TGTGCCAGCAGTCCAAATCCGGGACAGGGAGGCAATCAGCCCCAGCATTTT.

V usage is TRBV12-3 or TRBV12-4 and J usage is TRBJ2-3, with D possibly being TRBD1 (6 bases). With 3 bases removed from V and 3 bases from J, the gap between germline ends came to 16 bases. The CDR3 has 16 amino acids. The CDR3, as DNA: TGTGCCAGCAGTTTTATCGTCAGCCAGGGGACAGATACGCAGTATTTT. This codes for CASSFIVSQGTDTQYF.

In this sample, this clonotype turned up a few times. The chain is built from TRBV6-2 or TRBV6-3 and TRBJ2-1; D gene ambiguous. Germline values: CDR1 MNHEY, CDR2 SVGEGT. CDR3 length: 15 amino acids. Trimming took off 6 bases at V and 0 bases at J, with 12 bases between the two ends. The CDR3 reads CASRQDESSYNEQFF. In DNA form, the CDR3 reads TGTGCCAGCAGGCAGGACGAGAGCTCCTACAATGAGCAGTTCTTC.